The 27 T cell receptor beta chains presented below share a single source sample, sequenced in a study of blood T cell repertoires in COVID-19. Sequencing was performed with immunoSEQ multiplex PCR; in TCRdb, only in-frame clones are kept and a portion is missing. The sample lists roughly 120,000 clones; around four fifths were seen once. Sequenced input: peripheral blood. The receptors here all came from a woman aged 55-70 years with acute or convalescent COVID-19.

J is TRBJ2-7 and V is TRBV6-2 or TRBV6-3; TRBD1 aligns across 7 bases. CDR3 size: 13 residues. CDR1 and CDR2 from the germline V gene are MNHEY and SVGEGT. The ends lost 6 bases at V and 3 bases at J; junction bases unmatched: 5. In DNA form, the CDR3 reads TGTGCCAGCAGCTGGGGACAGAACTACGAGCAGTACTTC. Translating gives CASSWGQNYEQYF.

This CDR3 is CASSFFGNEQYF. The DNA of the CDR3 is TGTGCCAGCAGTTTTTTCGGGAACGAGCAGTACTTC. This chain joins TRBV12-3 or TRBV12-4 and TRBJ2-7; tentatively, D is TRBD2 (5 bases). Trimming left V 3 bases short and J 5 bases short, with 8 bases between. The CDR3 runs to 12 residues.

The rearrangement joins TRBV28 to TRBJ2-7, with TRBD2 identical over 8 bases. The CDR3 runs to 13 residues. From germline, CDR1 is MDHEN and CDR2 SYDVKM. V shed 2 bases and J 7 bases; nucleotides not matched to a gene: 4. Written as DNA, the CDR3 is TGTGCCAGCAGTTTAGCGGGAGGATGGGAGCAGTACTTC. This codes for CASSLAGGWEQYF.

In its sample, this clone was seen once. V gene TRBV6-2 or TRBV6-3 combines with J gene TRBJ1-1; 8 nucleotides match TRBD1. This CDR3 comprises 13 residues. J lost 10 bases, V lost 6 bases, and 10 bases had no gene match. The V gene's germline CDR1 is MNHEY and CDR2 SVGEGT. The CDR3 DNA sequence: TGTGCCAGCAGCTTATTGGGGACAGGCCGAGCTTTCTTT. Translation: CASSLLGTGRAFF.

The chain's CDR3 is CASSPRWSGGDSGANVLTF. The CDR3 region has the DNA TGTGCCAGCAGCCCACGGTGGTCCGGCGGAGACTCTGGGGCCAACGTCCTGACTTTC. The chain links TRBV7-9 to TRBJ2-6; D gene uncertain. Germline assignment: CDR1 SEHNR and CDR2 FQNEAQ (reference sequence). The CDR3 has 19 residues. The V end lost 5 bases, the J end lost 0 bases, and 20 bases lay between the germline ends. Based on the CDR3 plus reference TRBV7-9 and TRBJ2-6, the full variable domain is DTGVSQNPRHKITKRGQNVTFRCDPISEHNRLYWYRQTLGQGPEFLTYFQNEAQLEKSRLLSDRFSAERPKGSFSTLEIQRTEQGDSAMYLCASSPRWSGGDSGANVLTFGAGSRLTVL.

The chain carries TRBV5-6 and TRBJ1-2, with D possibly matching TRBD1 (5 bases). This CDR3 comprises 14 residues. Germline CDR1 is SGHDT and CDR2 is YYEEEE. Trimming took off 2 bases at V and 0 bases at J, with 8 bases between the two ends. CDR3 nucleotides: TGTGCCAGCAGCTTCCCACAGGCTAACTATGGCTACACCTTC. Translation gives CASSFPQANYGYTF. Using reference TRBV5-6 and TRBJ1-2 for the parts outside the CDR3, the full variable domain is DAGVTQSPTHLIKTRGQQVTLRCSPKSGHDTVSWYQQALGQGPQFIFQYYEEEERQRGNFPDRFSGHQFPNYSSELNVNALLLGDSALYLCASSFPQANYGYTFGSGTRLTVV.

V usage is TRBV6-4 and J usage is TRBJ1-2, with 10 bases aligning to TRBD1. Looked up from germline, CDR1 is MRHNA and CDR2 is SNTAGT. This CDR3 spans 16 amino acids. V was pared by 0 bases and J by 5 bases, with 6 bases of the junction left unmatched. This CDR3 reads CASSDSYGQGVYGYTF. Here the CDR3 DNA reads TGTGCCAGCAGTGACTCCTATGGACAGGGGGTGTATGGCTACACCTTC.

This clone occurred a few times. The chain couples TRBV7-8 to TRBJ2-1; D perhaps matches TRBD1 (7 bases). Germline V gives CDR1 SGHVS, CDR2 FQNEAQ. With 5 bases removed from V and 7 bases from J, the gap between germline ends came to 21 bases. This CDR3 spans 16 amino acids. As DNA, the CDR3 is TGTGCCAGCAGCCCTTCCGGAGGGGGCGCGCGGAATGAGCAGTTCTTC. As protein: CASSPSGGGARNEQFF.

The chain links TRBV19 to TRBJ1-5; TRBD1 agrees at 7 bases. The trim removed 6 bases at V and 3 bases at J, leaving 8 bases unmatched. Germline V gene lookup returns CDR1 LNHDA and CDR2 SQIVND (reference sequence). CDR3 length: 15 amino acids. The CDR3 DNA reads TGTGCCAGTAGGGCCCAGGGGGGTTACAATCAGCCCCAGCATTTT. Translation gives CASRAQGGYNQPQHF.

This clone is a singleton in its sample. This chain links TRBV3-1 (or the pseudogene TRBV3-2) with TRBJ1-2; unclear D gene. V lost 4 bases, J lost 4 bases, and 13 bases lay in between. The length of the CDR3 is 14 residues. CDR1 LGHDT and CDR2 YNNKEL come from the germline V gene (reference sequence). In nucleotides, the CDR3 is TGTGCCAGCAGCCCAAATCGGGGTGCCTATGGCTACACCTTC. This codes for CASSPNRGAYGYTF.

CDR3 bases: TGCGCCAGCAGCCAAGAGATGGGGACTAGCGCGGACGAGCAGTACTTC. Its protein is CASSQEMGTSADEQYF. This chain links TRBV4-1 with TRBJ2-7; TRBD2 agrees at 10 bases. Germline V CDR1 and CDR2: MGHRA, YSYEKL. The junction had 7 bases not matched to a gene; V was cut back by 0 bases and J by 5 bases. This CDR3 contains 16 residues.

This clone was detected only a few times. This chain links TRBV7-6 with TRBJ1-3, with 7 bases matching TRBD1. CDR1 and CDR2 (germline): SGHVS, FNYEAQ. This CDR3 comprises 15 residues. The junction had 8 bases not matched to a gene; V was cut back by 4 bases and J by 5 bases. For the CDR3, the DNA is TGTGCCAGCAGCTCCGGCCAGACAGGGAGAAACACCATATATTTT. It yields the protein CASSSGQTGRNTIYF. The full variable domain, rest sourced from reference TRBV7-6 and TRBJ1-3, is GAGVSQSPRYKVTKRGQDVALRCDPISGHVSLYWYRQALGQGPEFLTYFNYEAQQDKSGLPNDRFSAERPEGSISTLTIQRTEQRDSAMYRCASSSGQTGRNTIYFGEGSWLTVV.

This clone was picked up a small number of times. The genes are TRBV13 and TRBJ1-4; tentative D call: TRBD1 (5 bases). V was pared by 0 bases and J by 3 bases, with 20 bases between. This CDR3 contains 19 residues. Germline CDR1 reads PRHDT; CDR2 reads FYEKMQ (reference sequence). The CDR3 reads CASSLGLGGSGRANEKLFF. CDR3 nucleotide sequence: TGTGCCAGCAGCTTAGGCCTCGGGGGGAGCGGTCGGGCTAATGAAAAACTGTTTTTT.

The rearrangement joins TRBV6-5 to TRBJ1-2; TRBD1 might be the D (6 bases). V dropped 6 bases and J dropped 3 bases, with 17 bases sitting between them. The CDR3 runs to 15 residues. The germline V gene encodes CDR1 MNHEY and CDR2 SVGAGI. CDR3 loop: CASRFRGDRYYGYTF. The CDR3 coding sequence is TGTGCCAGCAGATTCAGGGGAGATAGATACTATGGCTACACCTTC.

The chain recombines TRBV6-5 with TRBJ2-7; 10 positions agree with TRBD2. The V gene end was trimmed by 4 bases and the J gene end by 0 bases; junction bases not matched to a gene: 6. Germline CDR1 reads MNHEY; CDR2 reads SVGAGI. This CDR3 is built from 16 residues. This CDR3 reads CASSSAGLAASYEQYF. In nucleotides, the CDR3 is TGTGCCAGCAGTTCCGCCGGACTAGCGGCCTCCTACGAGCAGTACTTC.

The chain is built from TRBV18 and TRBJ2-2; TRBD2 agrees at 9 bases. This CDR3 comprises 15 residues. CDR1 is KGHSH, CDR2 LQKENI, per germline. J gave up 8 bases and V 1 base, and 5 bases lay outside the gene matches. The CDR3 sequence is CASSPRASGTGELFF. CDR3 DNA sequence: TGTGCCAGCTCACCACGGGCTAGCGGGACTGGGGAGCTGTTTTTT.

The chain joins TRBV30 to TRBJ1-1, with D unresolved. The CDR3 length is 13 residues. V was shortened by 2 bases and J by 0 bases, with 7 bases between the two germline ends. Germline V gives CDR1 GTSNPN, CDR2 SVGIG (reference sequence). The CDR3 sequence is CAWSPGLNTEAFF. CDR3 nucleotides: TGTGCCTGGAGTCCGGGATTGAACACTGAAGCTTTCTTT.

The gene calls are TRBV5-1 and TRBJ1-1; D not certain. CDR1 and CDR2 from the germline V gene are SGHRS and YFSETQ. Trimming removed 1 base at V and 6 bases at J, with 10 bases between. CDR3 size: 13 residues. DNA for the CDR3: TGCGCCAGCAGCTTGTCGGCGGCGGCTGAAGCTTTCTTT. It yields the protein CASSLSAAAEAFF.

The CDR3 DNA sequence: TGCGCCAGCAGCTTGGACGTGACTAGCACCTACGAGCAGTACTTC. Its protein is CASSLDVTSTYEQYF. V is TRBV5-1 and J is TRBJ2-7; 7 nucleotides agree with TRBD2. The germline V gene has CDR1 SGHRS and CDR2 YFSETQ. The J segment lost 2 bases and the V segment lost 0 bases, leaving 5 bases of the junction unmatched. This CDR3 comprises 15 residues.

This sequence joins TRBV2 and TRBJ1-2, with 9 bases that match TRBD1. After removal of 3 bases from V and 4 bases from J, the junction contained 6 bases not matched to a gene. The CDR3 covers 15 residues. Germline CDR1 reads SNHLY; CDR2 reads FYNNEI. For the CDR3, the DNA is TGTGCCAGCAGTGAGAGGGACAGGGAAGGCTATGGCTACACCTTC. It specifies CASSERDREGYGYTF.

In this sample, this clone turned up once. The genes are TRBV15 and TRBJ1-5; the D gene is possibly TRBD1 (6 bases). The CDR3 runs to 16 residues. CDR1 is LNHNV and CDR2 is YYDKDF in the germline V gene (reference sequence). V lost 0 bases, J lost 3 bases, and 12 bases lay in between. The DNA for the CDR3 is TGTGCCACCAGCAGAGAGGGGGCAGGACTCAATCAGCCCCAGCATTTT. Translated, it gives CATSREGAGLNQPQHF.

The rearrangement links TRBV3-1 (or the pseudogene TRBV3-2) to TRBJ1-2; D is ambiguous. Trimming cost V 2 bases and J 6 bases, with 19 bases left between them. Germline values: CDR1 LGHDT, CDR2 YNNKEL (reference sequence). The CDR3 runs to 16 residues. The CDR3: CASSQSHVPFSHGYTF. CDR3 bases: TGTGCCAGCAGCCAAAGCCATGTCCCTTTTAGCCATGGCTACACCTTC.

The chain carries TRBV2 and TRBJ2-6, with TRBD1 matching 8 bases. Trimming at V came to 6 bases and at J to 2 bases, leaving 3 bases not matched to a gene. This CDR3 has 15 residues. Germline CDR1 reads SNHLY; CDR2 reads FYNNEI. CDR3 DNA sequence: TGTGCCAGCAGGGTGGACAGGGCTGGGGCCAACGTCCTGACTTTC. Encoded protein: CASRVDRAGANVLTF.

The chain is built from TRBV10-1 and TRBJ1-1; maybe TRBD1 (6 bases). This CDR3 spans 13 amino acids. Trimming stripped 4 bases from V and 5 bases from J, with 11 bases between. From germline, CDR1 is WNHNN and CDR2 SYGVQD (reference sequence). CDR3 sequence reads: CASSAQGKTEAFF. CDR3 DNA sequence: TGCGCCAGCAGTGCACAGGGAAAAACTGAAGCTTTCTTT.

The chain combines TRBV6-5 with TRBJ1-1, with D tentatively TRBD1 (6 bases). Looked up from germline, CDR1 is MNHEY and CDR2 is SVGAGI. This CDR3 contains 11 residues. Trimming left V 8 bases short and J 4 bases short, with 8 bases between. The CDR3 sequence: CASRGGTEAFF. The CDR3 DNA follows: TGTGCCAGCCGAGGGGGCACTGAAGCTTTCTTT.

CDR3 sequence (DNA): TGTGCCAGCAGCTTAGTAACTGGGGCCAACGTCCTGACTTTC. It yields the protein CASSLVTGANVLTF. This chain links TRBV7-2 with TRBJ2-6; no clear D. Germline V CDR1 and CDR2: SGHTA, FQGNSA. The CDR3 is 14 residues long. Deletions cut 1 base from V and 2 bases from J, with 3 bases between. The full variable domain, with the rest looked up from reference TRBV7-2 and TRBJ2-6, is GAGVSQSPSNKVTEKGKDVELRCDPISGHTALYWYRQSLGQGLEFLIYFQGNSAPDKSGLPSDRFSAERTGGSVSTLTIQRTQQEDSAVYLCASSLVTGANVLTFGAGSRLTVL.

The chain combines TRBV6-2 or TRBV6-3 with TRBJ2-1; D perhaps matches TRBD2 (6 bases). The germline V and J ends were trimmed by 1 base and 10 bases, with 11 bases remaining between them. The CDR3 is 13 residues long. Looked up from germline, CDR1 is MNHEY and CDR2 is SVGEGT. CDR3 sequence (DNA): TGTGCCAGCAGTTACTGGGACTCGGCGGAGCAGTTCTTC. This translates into CASSYWDSAEQFF.